Below are 27 T cell receptor beta chains sequenced from a single sample in a study of cytomegalovirus exposure and HLA in healthy donors (dated by TCRdb to about 2017). Libraries were made using the immunoSEQ multiplex PCR assay. Entries here come from immuneACCESS through TCRdb and include only in-frame sequences with V and J called. Some clones fail to appear in such tables; in the studies checked, an unresolved V gene covers under half of the shortfall, and the cause of the remainder is unknown. A total of fewer than 200,000 clones appear in this sample, about 86% of them only once. The ten largest clonotypes hold roughly 5.7% of the sample. Material for sequencing was PBMCs. The origin of the receptors is a woman in her 30s in good health and CMV-seronegative.

V usage is TRBV30 and J usage is TRBJ1-4, with a possible D match to TRBD1 (5 bases). Trimming removed 3 bases at V and 8 bases at J, with 7 bases between. Germline V CDR1 and CDR2: GTSNPN, SVGIG (reference sequence). The CDR3 totals 11 residues. The CDR3: CAWRGREKLFF. CDR3 nucleotides: TGTGCCTGGAGGGGACGGGAAAAACTGTTTTTT.

The chain has TRBV4-3 and TRBJ1-3, with a possible D match to TRBD1 (5 bases). V gave up 3 bases and J gave up 0 bases, with 18 bases separating them. In germline, CDR1 is LGHNA, CDR2 YSLEER. This CDR3 has 18 residues. DNA of the CDR3: TGCGCCAGCAGCCAGGATTCATCCCGGGGACTCTCTGGAAACACCATATATTTT. This codes for CASSQDSSRGLSGNTIYF.

The chain has TRBV6-5 and TRBJ2-3; the D is unclear. Germline assignment: CDR1 MNHEY and CDR2 SVGAGI. Trimming pared 2 bases from V and 0 bases from J, leaving 6 bases between. CDR3 length equals 14 residues. CDR3 sequence reads: CASSYDWSTDTQYF. CDR3 DNA sequence: TGTGCCAGCAGTTACGACTGGAGCACAGATACGCAGTATTTT.

V gene TRBV11-2 combines with J gene TRBJ2-5; D remains unclear. The V gene's germline CDR1 is SGHAT and CDR2 FQNNGV. V lost 3 bases and J lost 4, with 6 bases in between. CDR3 size: 12 residues. The CDR3 DNA sequence: TGTGCCAGCAGCTTGTCGCGAGAGACCCAGTACTTC. Translating gives CASSLSRETQYF.

V usage is TRBV11-2 and J usage is TRBJ2-5; TRBD2 might be the D (6 bases). CDR1 and CDR2 from the germline V gene are SGHAT and FQNNGV. V lost 5 bases to trimming and J lost 3 bases, with 13 bases between them. The CDR3 has 14 amino acids. In DNA, the CDR3 is TGTGCCAGCAGCAAAGAACCGGGGGAAGAGACCCAGTACTTC. Amino acids: CASSKEPGEETQYF.

The genes are TRBV4-2 and TRBJ1-2; TRBD1 matches at 8 bases. Germline CDR1 reads LGHNA; CDR2 reads YNFKEQ. This CDR3 spans 17 amino acids. V gave up 2 bases and J gave up 8 bases; unmatched junction bases: 16. This CDR3 reads CASSQKTGDRLKGGYTF. CDR3 sequence (DNA): TGTGCCAGCAGCCAAAAGACCGGGGACAGGCTGAAGGGGGGCTACACCTTC.

This chain joins TRBV7-2 and TRBJ1-5, with 10 bases matching TRBD1. Germline CDR1 and CDR2: SGHTA and FQGNSA. The junction had 6 bases not matched to a gene; V was cut back by 5 bases and J by 5 bases. CDR3 size: 15 residues. Here the CDR3 reads CASSRTGTGDQPQHF. CDR3 in DNA: TGTGCCAGCAGCCGAACCGGGACAGGGGATCAGCCCCAGCATTTT. The full variable domain, rest sourced from reference TRBV7-2 and TRBJ1-5, is GAGVSQSPSNKVTEKGKDVELRCDPISGHTALYWYRQSLGQGLEFLIYFQGNSAPDKSGLPSDRFSAERTGGSVSTLTIQRTQQEDSAVYLCASSRTGTGDQPQHFGDGTRLSIL.

This clone was recorded a few times. V and J are TRBV2 and TRBJ1-4, with D possibly TRBD1 on 6 matching bases. Germline lookup yields CDR1 SNHLY and CDR2 FYNNEI. V lost 7 bases and J 2 bases, leaving 11 bases between the germline ends. The CDR3 extends over 14 amino acids. The CDR3 sequence is CASKQGVTNEKLFF. In nucleotides, the CDR3 is TGTGCCAGCAAACAGGGAGTCACTAATGAAAAACTGTTTTTT.

This chain uses TRBV5-8 with TRBJ1-4; no clear D gene. The CDR3 is 14 amino acids. V lost 0 bases and J 5 bases, leaving 8 bases between the germline ends. Germline CDR1 reads SGHTS; CDR2 reads YDEGEE. For the CDR3, the DNA is TGTGCCAGCAGCTTGGGACACGTGAATGAAAAACTGTTTTTT. Translated: CASSLGHVNEKLFF.

As DNA, the CDR3 is TGCGCCAGCAGGGGACTAGCGGAAACATACAATGAGCAGTTCTTC. This gives the protein CASRGLAETYNEQFF. This chain links TRBV5-1 with TRBJ2-1; TRBD2 aligns across 11 bases. Germline assignment: CDR1 SGHRS and CDR2 YFSETQ. V was clipped by 5 bases and J by 4 bases; unmatched bases: 5. The CDR3 has 15 residues. Complete variable domain (other parts from reference TRBV5-1 and TRBJ2-1): KAGVTQTPRYLIKTRGQQVTLSCSPISGHRSVSWYQQTPGQGLQFLFEYFSETQRNKGNFPGRFSGRQFSNSRSEMNVSTLELGDSALYLCASRGLAETYNEQFFGPGTRLTVL.

The J gene is TRBJ1-2, the V gene TRBV7-2; TRBD1 matches 8 bases. In germline, CDR1 is SGHTA, CDR2 FQGNSA. This CDR3 has 18 amino acids. V gave up 5 bases and J gave up 2 bases; unmatched junction bases: 16. In DNA, the CDR3 is TGTGCCAGCAGCCCCGCGAGGGCAGGGGGCGCAAGGAACTATGGCTACACCTTC. Its protein is CASSPARAGGARNYGYTF.

CDR3 amino acids: CASSRLQGYEQYF. As DNA, the CDR3 is TGTGCCAGCAGTCGACTACAGGGCTACGAGCAGTACTTC. V gene TRBV6-5 combines with J gene TRBJ2-7; a weak D match, TRBD1 (6 bases). Germline V gene sequence: CDR1 MNHEY, CDR2 SVGAGI. Trimming took 5 bases from V and 3 from J, leaving 11 bases between them. The CDR3 totals 13 residues.

The genes are TRBV6-5 and TRBJ1-2, with 8 nucleotides matching TRBD1. Germline CDR1 is MNHEY and CDR2 is SVGAGI. The CDR3 contains 14 residues. The junction had 6 bases not matched to a gene; V was cut back by 2 bases and J by 7 bases. CDR3 nucleotide sequence: TGTGCCAGCAGTTACGGTCAGGGGGCACGTGGCTACACCTTC. Its translation: CASSYGQGARGYTF.

This chain connects TRBV15 to TRBJ1-4; 7 bases are a match to TRBD1. CDR1 is LNHNV, CDR2 YYDKDF, per germline (reference sequence). This CDR3 contains 16 residues. With V trimmed by 3 bases and J by 1 base, 5 bases remained unmatched. The CDR3 coding sequence is TGTGCCACCAGCAGTGCCCGGGACAGAACTAATGAAAAACTGTTTTTT. Translation gives CATSSARDRTNEKLFF.

The chain uses TRBV5-1 and TRBJ2-5, with 8 nucleotides matching TRBD2. Germline CDR1 SGHRS, CDR2 YFSETQ. Trimming took 4 bases from V and 2 from J; bases not matched to a gene: 4. The CDR3 length is 14 residues. CDR3 loop: CASSRGGPQETQYF. As DNA, the CDR3 is TGCGCCAGCAGCCGGGGGGGACCACAAGAGACCCAGTACTTC.

The chain joins TRBV11-2 to TRBJ2-1; D gene ambiguous. V gave up 2 bases and J gave up 5 bases, with 13 bases separating them. This CDR3 has 15 residues. Germline loops: CDR1 SGHAT, CDR2 FQNNGV. Here the CDR3 DNA reads TGTGCCAGCAGCTTATGGGGTTCCGAAAACAATGAGCAGTTCTTC. The encoded protein is CASSLWGSENNEQFF.

This clone has just one count. The chain has TRBV28 and TRBJ2-1, with TRBD1 as a possible D gene (6 bases). V lost 3 bases and J lost 5, with 11 bases in between. In germline, CDR1 is MDHEN, CDR2 SYDVKM. The CDR3 consists of 14 residues. Here the CDR3 DNA reads TGTGCCAGCAGTTTCTGGGACAATAACAATGAGCAGTTCTTC. Protein product: CASSFWDNNNEQFF.

This clone was detected only once. The gene calls are TRBV27 and TRBJ2-1; D possibly matches TRBD1 or TRBD2 (5 bases each). Looked up from germline, CDR1 is MNHEY and CDR2 is SMNVEV (reference sequence). CDR3 length: 15 residues. Trimming shortened V by 7 bases and J by 4 bases, and 17 bases separated the two germline ends. This CDR3 reads CASMNPGTNYNEQFF. The CDR3 region has the DNA TGTGCCAGCATGAACCCCGGGACGAATTACAATGAGCAGTTCTTC.

The gene calls are TRBV2 and TRBJ2-3; 7 nucleotides line up with TRBD2. CDR1 is SNHLY, CDR2 FYNNEI, per germline. The CDR3 is made up of 15 amino acids. The junction had 11 bases not matched to a gene; V was cut back by 9 bases and J by 2 bases. CDR3: CASKQRGSITDTQYF. In DNA form, the CDR3 reads TGTGCCAGTAAACAGCGGGGCTCGATCACAGATACGCAGTATTTT.

The chain has TRBV5-5 and TRBJ1-6; a weak D match, TRBD1 (5 bases). Germline V gene lookup returns CDR1 SGHKS and CDR2 YYEKEE (reference sequence). The CDR3 length is 16 residues. Trimming removed 0 bases from V and 5 bases from J, with 12 bases in between. The chain's CDR3 is CASSLVGGNDNSPLHF. CDR3 sequence (DNA): TGTGCCAGCAGCTTGGTGGGGGGGAACGATAATTCACCCCTCCACTTT.

The DNA of the CDR3 is TGTGCCAGCAGCTTGGGGCAACAGGGATATGGGGAAAAACTGTTTTTT. It translates to CASSLGQQGYGEKLFF. The V and J genes are TRBV5-4 and TRBJ1-4; tentatively, D is TRBD1 (6 bases). The CDR3 runs 16 residues. Trimming took 0 bases from V and 8 from J, leaving 17 bases between them. Germline CDR1 SGHNT, CDR2 YYREEE (reference sequence).

In this sample, this clone turned up once. The chain couples TRBV6-1 to TRBJ1-2; D uncertain. From germline, CDR1 is MNHNS and CDR2 SASEGT. CDR3 length: 14 residues. Trimming removed 2 bases at V and 4 bases at J, with 11 bases between. The CDR3 protein is CASSESRDLYGYTF. The DNA for the CDR3 is TGTGCCAGCAGTGAATCTAGGGATCTCTATGGCTACACCTTC.

The chain is built from TRBV27 and TRBJ2-3, with 11 bases aligning to TRBD1. Germline assignment: CDR1 MNHEY and CDR2 SMNVEV (reference sequence). Losses at the gene ends were 5 bases for V and 8 bases for J; bases not matched to a gene: 6. The CDR3 runs 14 residues. The CDR3 region has the DNA TGTGCCAGCAGTGGACAGGGGGCGGGAGGTACGCAGTATTTT. Translating it yields CASSGQGAGGTQYF.

This clone was observed many times. CDR3 bases: TGTGCCAGCAGCGGGACAGGGGACTATGGCTACACCTTC. This encodes CASSGTGDYGYTF. The V call is TRBV5-6, the J call TRBJ1-2, with 10 bases fitting TRBD1. The length of the CDR3 is 13 residues. J lost 3 bases, V lost 4 bases, and 0 bases had no gene match. Germline V gene lookup returns CDR1 SGHDT and CDR2 YYEEEE.

V usage is TRBV4-3 and J usage is TRBJ2-3, with a possible D match to TRBD1 (5 bases). Germline loops: CDR1 LGHNA, CDR2 YSLEER. The germline V and J ends were trimmed by 4 bases and 0 bases, with 8 bases remaining between them. The CDR3 totals 14 residues. CDR3 protein: CASSPDRSTDTQYF. As DNA, the CDR3 is TGCGCCAGCAGCCCCGACAGAAGCACAGATACGCAGTATTTT.

The rearrangement uses TRBV4-2 and TRBJ1-3; unclear D gene. The CDR3 is 15 residues long. Trimming left V 4 bases short and J 3 bases short, with 13 bases between. Per the germline V gene, CDR1 is LGHNA and CDR2 is YNFKEQ. The CDR3 protein is CASSRPSEIGNTIYF. Here the CDR3 DNA reads TGTGCCAGCAGCCGGCCTTCAGAGATTGGAAACACCATATATTTT.

The chain links TRBV7-3 to TRBJ1-3, with TRBD1 matching 9 bases. The CDR3 runs 16 residues. Germline V gene sequence: CDR1 SGHTA, CDR2 FQGTGA. V was clipped by 2 bases and J by 4 bases; unmatched bases: 6. For the CDR3, the DNA is TGTGCCAGCAGCTTACTGGGACAGGGAACCGGAAACACCATATATTTT. Protein sequence: CASSLLGQGTGNTIYF.